This TCR beta chain was identified during a study of cytomegalovirus exposure and HLA in healthy donors. On this clone: The antigen is not known.

Primers for the PCR totalled 60 Vbeta and 13 Jbeta. TCRdb's table, derived via immunoSEQ multiplex PCR, lists solely in-frame clones and lacks some. There are tens of thousands of clones in the sample; roughly 60% occur only once, and 10% to 15% lies in the top ten. V was clipped by 4 bases and J by 1 base, with 11 bases between them. Germline-derived CDR1 and CDR2 are SGHRS and YFSETQ. This CDR3 has 14 residues. General study findings and limits: In a later analysis, V- and J-gene trimming of beta chains associated with a DCLRE1C missense variant, replicated independently. Roughly uniform sequencing depth across donors was assumed, possibly incorrectly. Researchers catalogued roughly 170 TCR beta chains as cytomegalovirus-associated.

This chain joins TRBV5-1 and TRBJ1-1; D possibly corresponds to TRBD1 (5 bases). The sequenced material came from PBMCs. This receptor was taken from a human donor in good health. CDR3 amino acids: CASSRRGANTEAFF. CDR3 DNA: TGCGCCAGCAGCCGGAGGGGCGCGAACACTGAAGCTTTCTTT.